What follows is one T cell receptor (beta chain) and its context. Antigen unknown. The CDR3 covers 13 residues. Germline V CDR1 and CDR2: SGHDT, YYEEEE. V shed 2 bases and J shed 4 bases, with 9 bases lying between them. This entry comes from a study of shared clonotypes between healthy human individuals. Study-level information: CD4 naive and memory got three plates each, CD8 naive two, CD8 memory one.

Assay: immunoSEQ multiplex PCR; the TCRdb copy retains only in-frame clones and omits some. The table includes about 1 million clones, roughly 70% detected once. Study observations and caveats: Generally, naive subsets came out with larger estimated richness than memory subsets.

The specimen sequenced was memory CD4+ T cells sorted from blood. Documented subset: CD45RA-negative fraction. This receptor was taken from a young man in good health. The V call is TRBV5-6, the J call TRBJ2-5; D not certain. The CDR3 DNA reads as TGTGCCAGCAGCTTAATAGCAAGAGAGACCCAGTACTTC. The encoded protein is CASSLIARETQYF.